This note documents a single T cell receptor (beta chain) sequence. V gave up 3 bases and J gave up 7 bases, with 19 bases separating them. The length of the CDR3 is 17 residues. Germline CDR1 is KGHSH and CDR2 is LQKENI. These data belong to a study of blood T cell repertoires in COVID-19. Study overall: The United States, Italy and Spain were the sources of the acute and convalescent COVID-19 samples. Nucleic acid was either cDNA or gDNA, and it came from T cells, B-cell-depleted T cells, or PBMCs.

Sequencing used immunoSEQ multiplex PCR; TCRdb keeps in-frame clones, though not all of them. The table lists 150,000 or so clones, 76% of them singletons. Material for sequencing was peripheral blood. This clonotype was sampled from a woman aged 80 or over with active or convalescent COVID-19. V usage is TRBV18 and J usage is TRBJ2-6; possibly TRBD1 for D (5 bases). The CDR3 here is CASSPFANAGYANVLTF. CDR3 nucleotides: TGTGCCAGCTCACCTTTTGCCAACGCAGGGTACGCCAACGTCCTGACTTTC.